The rows below give T cell receptor beta chains drawn from one sample of a study of metastatic and nonmetastatic thyroid tumors. MiXCR re-clonotyped the PCR reads for TCRdb. Of about 30,000 clones in the sample, less than 40% were seen once. Specimen: tumor tissue. The receptors here all came from a female donor with papillary thyroid cancer or a benign thyroid nodule (not recorded which). Some clones in this sample may be carry-over from other donors' samples. Each CDR3 is given with its conserved first and last residue. D genes are given only for firm matches. Clone size is not always given. Where it is, it says once, few, many or a class for expanded clones.

cdr3_nt	cdr3_aa	clone_size	d_call	v_call	j_call
TGTGCCAGCAGTTACGGAAGTAGGGACCTCTTGAACACTGAAGCTTTCTTT	CASSYGSRDLLNTEAFF	few	-	TRBV6-6	TRBJ1-1
TGTGCCAGCAGACTGACCAGACAGGGAGGTCAGCCCCAGCATTTT	CASRLTRQGGQPQHF	-	TRBD1	TRBV7-8	TRBJ1-5
TGTGCCACCAGCAGAGACAGAGCGGATACGCAGTATTTT	CATSRDRADTQYF	-	-	TRBV15	TRBJ2-3
TGTGCCAGCAGTTCCCATCCGGCCCAGCAGTACTTC	CASSSHPAQQYF	few	-	TRBV28	TRBJ2-7
TGTGCCAGCCAGGCGCGGAGGGGCGGTGATACGCAGTATTTT	CASQARRGGDTQYF	few	-	TRBV6-2/TRBV6-3	TRBJ2-3
TGCGCCAGCAGCTTAACGGGACAGGGGCCAGATACGCAGTATTTT	CASSLTGQGPDTQYF	-	TRBD1	TRBV5-1	TRBJ2-3
TGTGCCAGCAGCTTGGGGGGTAGCGGGTCATCCTACGAGCAGTACTTC	CASSLGGSGSSYEQYF	-	TRBD2	TRBV5-4	TRBJ2-7
TGCGCCAGCAGACAAAAGCCCGAGAACACTGAAGCTTTCTTT	CASRQKPENTEAFF	-	-	TRBV5-1	TRBJ1-1
TGTGCCAGCAGTTTATGGACCCTGAGCGCGGGGGTGGCAGATACGCAGTATTTT	CASSLWTLSAGVADTQYF	-	TRBD2	TRBV28	TRBJ2-3
TGTGCCAGCAGTTTATCGCCAGGGATCGTCGGCGAGCAGTACTTC	CASSLSPGIVGEQYF	few	-	TRBV27	TRBJ2-7
TGTGCCAGCAGTTTGAGATCTAGCTTCGGCACAGATACGCAGTATTTT	CASSLRSSFGTDTQYF	-	-	TRBV27	TRBJ2-3
TGTGCCAGTCGGACACCTAACACCGTGAAGCTGTTTTTT	CASRTPNTVKLFF	-	-	TRBV12-3/TRBV12-4	TRBJ2-2
TGTGCCAGCAGCCCCGTGTCAGATAAGGGTCGCAATGAGCAGTTCTTC	CASSPVSDKGRNEQFF	medium-sized	-	TRBV7-9	TRBJ2-1
TGTGCCAGCAGCCGAGGGAACAGGGCGTCAGACACCATATATTTT	CASSRGNRASDTIYF	medium-sized	-	TRBV7-9	TRBJ1-3
TGTGCCAGCACACCGACTAGCGGGGGGCTAGATACGCAGTATTTT	CASTPTSGGLDTQYF	-	TRBD2	TRBV6-1	TRBJ2-3
TGTGCCAGCAGTCGGGACAGCAATCAGCCCCAGCATTTT	CASSRDSNQPQHF	few	-	TRBV28	TRBJ1-5
TGTGCCAGCAGGTCTACTGGGGCGAGCTATGGCTACACCTTC	CASRSTGASYGYTF	few	-	TRBV28	TRBJ1-2
TGTGCCAGCAGTCACACGACAGGTGGGACTGAAGCTTTCTTT	CASSHTTGGTEAFF	few	-	TRBV27	TRBJ1-1
TGCGCCAGCAGTGTAACAGATTATGGCTACACCTTC	CASSVTDYGYTF	-	-	TRBV10-2	TRBJ1-2
TGTGCCAGCAGCTTGAGGGGTTTCTACAATGAGCAGTTCTTC	CASSLRGFYNEQFF	-	-	TRBV5-6	TRBJ2-1
TGCGCCAGCCATCTGGGCAAAAAGGGGTTTTCGAGCACAGATACGCAGTATTTT	CASHLGKKGFSSTDTQYF	-	-	TRBV10-1	TRBJ2-3
TGTGCCAGCAGTGACTCGGTCACAGATACGCAGTATTTT	CASSDSVTDTQYF	few	-	TRBV6-4	TRBJ2-3
TGTGCCAGCAGCTTAGGAACGGGACCTCAGCCCCAGCATTTT	CASSLGTGPQPQHF	-	-	TRBV7-8	TRBJ1-5
TGTGCCAGCAGCCAGGGACCCACTGGAAACACCATATATTTT	CASSQGPTGNTIYF	-	-	TRBV7-2	TRBJ1-3
TGTGCCAGCAGTTACTTTAGCGGCACCGGCGGGGAGCTGTTTTTT	CASSYFSGTGGELFF	-	-	TRBV6-2/TRBV6-3	TRBJ2-2
TGTGCCAGCAGTTTCAGCGGGAGGGAAGATACGCAGTATTTT	CASSFSGREDTQYF	few	TRBD2	TRBV12-3/TRBV12-4	TRBJ2-3
TGTGCCAGCGAGGATAGCGGGCGGATCTCCTACGAGCAGTACTTC	CASEDSGRISYEQYF	-	TRBD2	TRBV2	TRBJ2-7
TGTGCCAGCAGTTTTTATCAGGGTAGACAGCCCCAGCATTTT	CASSFYQGRQPQHF	-	-	TRBV28	TRBJ1-5
TGTGCCAGTAGTACTGGGCTGACAGGGGACACGTTTTGGAACTATGGCTACACCTTC	CASSTGLTGDTFWNYGYTF	-	TRBD1	TRBV19	TRBJ1-2
TGTGCCTGGAGTATAGGGACTAGCGACGAGCAGTACTTC	CAWSIGTSDEQYF	-	TRBD2	TRBV30	TRBJ2-7